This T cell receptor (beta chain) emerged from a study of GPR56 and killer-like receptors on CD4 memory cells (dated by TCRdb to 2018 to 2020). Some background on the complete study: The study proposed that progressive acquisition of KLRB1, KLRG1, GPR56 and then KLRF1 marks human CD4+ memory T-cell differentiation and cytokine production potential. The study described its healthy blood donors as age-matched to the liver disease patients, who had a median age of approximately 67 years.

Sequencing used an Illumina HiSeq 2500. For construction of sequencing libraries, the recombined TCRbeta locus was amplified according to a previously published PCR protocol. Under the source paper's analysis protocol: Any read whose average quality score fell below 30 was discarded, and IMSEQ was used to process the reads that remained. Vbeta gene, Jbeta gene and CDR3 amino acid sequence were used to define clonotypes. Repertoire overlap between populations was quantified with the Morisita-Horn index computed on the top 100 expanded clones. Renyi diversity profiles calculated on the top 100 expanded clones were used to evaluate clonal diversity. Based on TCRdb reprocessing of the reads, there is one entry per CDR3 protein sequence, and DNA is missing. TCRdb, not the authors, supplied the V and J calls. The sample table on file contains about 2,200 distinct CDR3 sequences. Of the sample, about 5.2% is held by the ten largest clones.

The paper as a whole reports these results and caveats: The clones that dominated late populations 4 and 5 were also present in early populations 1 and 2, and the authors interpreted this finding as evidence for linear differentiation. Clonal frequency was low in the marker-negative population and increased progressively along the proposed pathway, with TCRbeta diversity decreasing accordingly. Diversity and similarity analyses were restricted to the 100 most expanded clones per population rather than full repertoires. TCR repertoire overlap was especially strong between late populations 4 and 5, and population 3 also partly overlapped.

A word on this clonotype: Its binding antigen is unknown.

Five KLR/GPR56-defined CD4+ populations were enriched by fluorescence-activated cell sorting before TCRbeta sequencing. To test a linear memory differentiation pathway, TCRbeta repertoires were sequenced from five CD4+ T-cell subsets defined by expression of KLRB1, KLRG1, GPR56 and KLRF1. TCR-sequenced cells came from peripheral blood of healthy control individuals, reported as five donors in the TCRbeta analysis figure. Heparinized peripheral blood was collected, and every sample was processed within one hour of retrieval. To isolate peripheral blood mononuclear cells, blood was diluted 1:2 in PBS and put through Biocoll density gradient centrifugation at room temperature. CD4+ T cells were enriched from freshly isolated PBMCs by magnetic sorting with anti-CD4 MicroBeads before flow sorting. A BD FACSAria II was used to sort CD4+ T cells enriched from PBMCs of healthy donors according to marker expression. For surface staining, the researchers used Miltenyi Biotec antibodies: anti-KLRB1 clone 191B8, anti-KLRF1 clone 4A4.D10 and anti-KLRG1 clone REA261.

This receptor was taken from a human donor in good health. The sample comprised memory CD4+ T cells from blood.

CDR3 protein: CASRGTSGSTDTQYF. In this chain, TRBV2 is recombined with TRBJ2-3; absent DNA, TCRdb's TRBD2 call cannot be checked. From its cysteine to its phenylalanine, the CDR3 spans 15 amino acids. No DNA sequence was recorded. CDR1 and CDR2 (SNHLY, FYNNEI) derive from the germline V gene.